Listed here are 5 T cell receptor beta chains from one sample, sequenced in a study of cytomegalovirus exposure and HLA in healthy donors. PCR involved 60 Vbeta and 13 Jbeta primers. Using immunoSEQ multiplex PCR, the repertoire was profiled, and TCRdb retains in-frame clones only, with some absent. The repertoire has 35,000 to 55,000 clones, about 60% of them found once; the top ten carry more than 10%. The sample was PBMCs. These receptors came from a man aged 60 to 75 in good health and CMV-seropositive.

This clone turned up a few times. The V call is TRBV5-1, the J call TRBJ2-7, with unresolved D. CDR1 and CDR2 from the germline V gene are SGHRS and YFSETQ. V gave up 4 bases and J gave up 5 bases, with 10 bases separating them. The CDR3 spans 12 residues. The CDR3 reads CASSAPSDEQYF. CDR3 coding DNA: TGCGCCAGCAGCGCCCCTAGTGACGAGCAGTACTTC.

The chain links TRBV10-3 to TRBJ2-1, with 9 bases fitting TRBD2. Germline V lookup: CDR1 ENHRY, CDR2 SYGVKD. With V trimmed by 6 bases and J by 0 bases, 3 bases remained unmatched. The CDR3 has 15 amino acids. The CDR3: CAIRGLADSYNEQFF. CDR3 sequence (DNA): TGTGCCATCAGGGGACTAGCCGACTCCTACAATGAGCAGTTCTTC.

The chain employs TRBV2 and TRBJ2-7; 10 nucleotides match TRBD2. This CDR3 region has 16 residues. Germline loops: CDR1 SNHLY, CDR2 FYNNEI. The trim removed 6 bases at V and 0 bases at J, leaving 8 bases unmatched. The chain's CDR3 is CASSPGSGRASYEQYF. CDR3 nucleotides: TGTGCCAGCAGCCCCGGAAGCGGGAGGGCCTCCTACGAGCAGTACTTC.

The chain carries TRBV5-1 and TRBJ2-1; D is ambiguous. V lost 5 bases and J lost 2, with 8 bases in between. The V gene's germline CDR1 is SGHRS and CDR2 YFSETQ. This CDR3 has 13 residues. CDR3 DNA sequence: TGCGCCAGCAGTGCAGTTCCCTACAATGAGCAGTTCTTC. Its protein product is CASSAVPYNEQFF.

This clone was picked up a small number of times. The chain joins TRBV5-4 to TRBJ2-1, with 14 positions matching TRBD2. V was pared by 4 bases and J by 6 bases, with 15 bases of the junction left unmatched. The CDR3 totals 19 residues. Germline-derived CDR1 and CDR2 are SGHNT and YYREEE (reference sequence). The CDR3 sequence is CASSAMGLAGASLGNEQFF. In DNA, the CDR3 is TGTGCCAGCAGCGCCATGGGACTAGCGGGAGCCTCCCTGGGCAATGAGCAGTTCTTC.